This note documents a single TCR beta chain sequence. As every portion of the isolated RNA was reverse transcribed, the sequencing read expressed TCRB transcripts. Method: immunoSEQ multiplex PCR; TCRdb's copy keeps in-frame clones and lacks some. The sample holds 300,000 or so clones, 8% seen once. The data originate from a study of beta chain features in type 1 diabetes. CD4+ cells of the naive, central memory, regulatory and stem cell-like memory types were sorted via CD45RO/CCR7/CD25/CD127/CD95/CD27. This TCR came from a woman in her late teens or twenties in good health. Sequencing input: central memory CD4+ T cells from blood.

This chain's CDR3 is CASNQGVGAKNIQYF. The CDR3 DNA sequence: TGTGCCAGCAACCAAGGGGTTGGGGCCAAAAACATTCAGTACTTC. The chain has TRBV7-2 and TRBJ2-4, with D possibly TRBD1 on 5 matching bases. The CDR3 totals 15 residues. Germline CDR1 reads SGHTA; CDR2 reads FQGNSA. Trimming took 7 bases from V and 1 from J, leaving 14 bases between them.